This T cell receptor beta chain was profiled in a study of blood T cell repertoires in COVID-19. Turning to the study itself: PBMCs, B-cell-depleted T cells, or T cells provided the cDNA or gDNA that made up the material.

Original processing methods: Estimation of nucleated cell counts relied on the amplification of reference gene primers. Generated by immunoSEQ multiplex PCR, the TCRdb table keeps only in-frame clones and is missing some. V and J calls and clone size follow that table, whereas D and trimming were derived from the DNA. The sample contains 250,000 to 300,000 clones, 90% of which appear only once. Enrolment of Seattle patients took place during active infection, and they were followed longitudinally. This CDR3 has 14 amino acids. V shed 6 bases, J shed 4 bases, and the junction held 8 bases outside the gene matches. From germline, CDR1 is MNHEY and CDR2 SVGAGI.

Sequenced: peripheral blood. This chain connects TRBV6-5 to TRBJ1-2, with TRBD1 matching 7 bases. The clonotype comes from a woman aged 55 to 70 with COVID-19, enrolled during active disease. This chain's CDR3 is CASRKTGRGYGYTF. The CDR3 DNA follows: TGTGCCAGCAGAAAGACAGGGAGAGGCTATGGCTACACCTTC.